The TCR beta chain under discussion was sequenced for a study of siplizumab effects on memory and regulatory T cells. Comments on this clone: The antigen remains unidentified.

Whole-study findings and limits: Among mappable alloreactive CD4+ clones, the Treg-derived fraction averaged around 70% with siplizumab versus about 27% in controls.

The trim removed 1 base at V and 0 bases at J, leaving 2 bases unmatched. This CDR3 has 15 residues. Germline V gene sequence: CDR1 SGHTA, CDR2 FQGNSA. Using immunoSEQ multiplex PCR, the repertoire was profiled, and TCRdb retains in-frame clones only, with some absent. The sample contains around 120,000 clones, about 94% of which appear only once. This rearrangement joins TRBV7-2 to TRBJ2-7, with 8 bases that match TRBD1. The sequenced sample consisted of non-Treg CD4+ T cells sorted from blood. This receptor was taken from a human donor in good health. The CDR3: CASSLVGQGSYEQYF. The CDR3 DNA sequence: TGTGCCAGCAGCTTAGTCGGACAGGGCTCCTACGAGCAGTACTTC.